This passage covers 15 T cell receptor beta chains from one sample sequenced in a study of T-cell reconstitution after alpha-beta-depleted transplantation in children. Unique molecular identifiers were used in preparing the TCRbeta library. TCRdb passed the PCR reads through MiXCR, listing each CDR3 protein once. Of a few hundred thousand distinct CDR3 sequences listed, 10% to 15% are singletons. The specimen comprised PBMCs, sampled from the stem cell graft. Receptors originate from a human donor who donated a stem cell graft to a child with Fanconi anemia.

This clonotype was detected a few times. The V call is TRBV2, the J call TRBJ2-3, with TRBD1 matching over 9 bases. Per germline, CDR1 SNHLY and CDR2 FYNNEI. CDR3 length: 14 amino acids. The trim removed 10 bases at V and 0 bases at J, leaving 5 bases unmatched. CDR3 nucleotides: TGTGCCACCGACAGGGGGGGTAGCACAGATACGCAGTATTTT. It is translated as CATDRGGSTDTQYF.

A note on this clonotype: As the CDR3 is not closed by the conserved phenylalanine or tryptophan, this likely results from a read error. The chain employs TRBV7-9 and TRBJ1-1; D is undetermined. CDR1 is SEHNR, CDR2 FQNEAQ, per germline (reference sequence). With 4 bases removed from V and 5 bases from J, the gap between germline ends came to 8 bases. The CDR3 has 12 residues. The CDR3 region has the DNA TGTGCCAGCAGCTCGGTTAGGACTGAAGCTTTCTAT. This gives the protein CASSSVRTEAFY.

This sequence joins TRBV5-1 and TRBJ2-7; TRBD1 agrees at 10 bases. The CDR3 spans 14 residues. Germline V CDR1 and CDR2: SGHRS, YFSETQ. Trimming took 3 bases from V and 6 from J; bases not matched to a gene: 6. The CDR3 sequence: CASSSGDRGGEQYV. The CDR3 DNA is TGCGCCAGCAGCTCAGGGGACAGGGGAGGCGAGCAGTACGTC.

This clonotype was seen repeatedly, ten times or more. V gene TRBV7-8 combines with J gene TRBJ2-6; D remains ambiguous. The V gene lost 2 bases and the J gene lost 0 bases, with 8 bases spanning the gap. The CDR3 is 16 residues long. Germline lookup yields CDR1 SGHVS and CDR2 FQNEAQ. The CDR3 here is CASSLFRSSGANVLTF. The CDR3 coding sequence is TGTGCCAGCAGCTTATTCCGGAGCTCTGGGGCCAACGTCCTGACTTTC. The full variable domain, its missing parts supplied by reference TRBV7-8 and TRBJ2-6, is GAGVSQSPRYKVAKRGQDVALRCDPISGHVSLFWYQQALGQGPEFLTYFQNEAQLDKSGLPSDRFFAERPEGSVSTLKIQRTQQEDSAVYLCASSLFRSSGANVLTFGAGSRLTVL.

The V call is TRBV4-1, the J call TRBJ1-1; no clear D gene. V gave up 1 base and J gave up 0 bases, with 9 bases separating them. There are 15 residues in the CDR3. Per germline, CDR1 MGHRA and CDR2 YSYEKL. The CDR3 nucleotides are TGCGCCAGCAGCCAAGTACGCAGTTTGAACACTGAAGCTTTCTTT. Translating it yields CASSQVRSLNTEAFF.

This clonotype has more than one count but fewer than ten. The chain recombines TRBV12-3 or TRBV12-4 with TRBJ1-5; the D is unclear. V dropped 4 bases and J dropped 0 bases, with 13 bases sitting between them. The CDR3 consists of 16 residues. Written as DNA, the CDR3 is TGTGCCAGCAGTTGGGGTTGGGGAGGTAGCAATCAGCCCCAGCATTTT. Protein: CASSWGWGGSNQPQHF.

The V call is TRBV3-1, the J call TRBJ1-1; 10 bases line up with TRBD1. V was clipped by 4 bases and J by 3 bases; unmatched bases: 5. The V gene's germline CDR1 is LGHDT and CDR2 YNNKEL (reference sequence). The CDR3 totals 15 residues. CDR3 bases: TGTGCCAGCAGCCCCGACAGGGGGCTGTACACTGAAGCTTTCTTT. Translated: CASSPDRGLYTEAFF.

This rearrangement joins TRBV10-3 to TRBJ2-2; D unresolved. Germline CDR1 and CDR2: ENHRY and SYGVKD. The CDR3 loop spans 15 amino acids. V dropped 10 bases and J dropped 4 bases, with 19 bases sitting between them. The CDR3 region has the DNA TGTGCCACTTCTGACGGTAGGGCTCGCACCGGGGAGCTGTTTTTT. It translates to CATSDGRARTGELFF.

In this sample, this clonotype turned up a few times. The chain is built from TRBV24-1 and TRBJ2-1; TRBD1 aligns across 7 bases. The ends lost 0 bases at V and 11 bases at J; junction bases unmatched: 9. The CDR3 spans 15 residues. In germline, CDR1 is KGHDR, CDR2 SFDVKD. In DNA, the CDR3 is TGTGCCACCAGTGATTTGGGGGACAGAAGGGCGAAGCAGTTCTTC. Amino acid sequence: CATSDLGDRRAKQFF.

This clonotype was seen ten or more times. The V call is TRBV5-1, the J call TRBJ2-3; D is unresolved. Trimming removed 4 bases at V and 0 bases at J, with 15 bases between. Germline V gives CDR1 SGHRS, CDR2 YFSETQ. The CDR3 has 16 residues. The CDR3 sequence is CASSHSGEASTDTQYF. In nucleotides, the CDR3 is TGCGCCAGCAGCCATTCAGGAGAGGCTAGCACAGATACGCAGTATTTT.

The chain recombines TRBV27 with TRBJ1-1; D gene ambiguous. The CDR3 has 15 amino acids. V was pared by 5 bases and J by 1 base, with 14 bases between. Germline CDR1 MNHEY, CDR2 SMNVEV (reference sequence). The CDR3 DNA follows: TGTGCCAGCAGTCCTCCCTTAACTAAGAACACTGAAGCTTTCTTT. Translation: CASSPPLTKNTEAFF.

This chain uses TRBV24-1 with TRBJ2-5; possible D gene TRBD2, 6 bases. The CDR3 has 15 amino acids. Germline CDR1 and CDR2: KGHDR and SFDVKD. V lost 3 bases and J 1 base, leaving 11 bases between the germline ends. As DNA, the CDR3 is TGTGCCACCAGTGATCCCGGGACTCCCCAAGAGACCCAGTACTTC. Translation: CATSDPGTPQETQYF.

The V gene is TRBV9, the J gene TRBJ1-3; no clear D. Trimming stripped 6 bases from V and 0 bases from J, with 10 bases between. The length of the CDR3 is 14 residues. Germline lookup yields CDR1 SGDLS and CDR2 YYNGEE. CDR3 nucleotides: TGTGCCAGCACGGACGGCATCTCTGGAAACACCATATATTTT. Translating it yields CASTDGISGNTIYF.

The gene calls are TRBV20-1 and TRBJ2-5; weak D call: TRBD1 (5 bases). CDR3 size: 14 residues. Between the trimmed V and J ends, which lost 4 bases and 0 bases, there was a span of 12 bases. Germline V lookup: CDR1 DFQATT, CDR2 SNEGSKA (reference sequence). The chain's CDR3 is CSATPTDHQETQYF. CDR3 DNA sequence: TGCAGTGCTACCCCGACAGACCACCAAGAGACCCAGTACTTC.

The V gene is TRBV27, the J gene TRBJ1-1; tentative D call: TRBD1 (5 bases). This CDR3 is 17 amino acids long. CDR1 and CDR2 (germline): MNHEY, SMNVEV (reference sequence). Trimming removed 5 bases at V and 1 base at J, with 20 bases between. The CDR3 is CASSRGDRGVANTEAFF. The CDR3 nucleotides are TGTGCCAGCAGTCGGGGGGATCGGGGCGTCGCGAACACTGAAGCTTTCTTT.